This T cell receptor (beta chain) was obtained from a study of human T cells and chemical hapten exposure. Study at large: Upper-back patches of 0.01% DPC were read at 6 days.

This clonotype was recorded at least ten times. Individual cDNA molecules had unique molecular identifiers attached to them by the library. From the RACE reads, TCRdb called clonotypes with MiXCR, one entry per CDR3 protein. The data show around 380,000 distinct CDR3 sequences, 4.8% seen once. Regarding time point: patch test 1, 2 weeks after DPC sensitization. Treatment given: therapeutic diphenylcyclopropenone sensitization with weekly scalp DPC. The donor pool consisted of alopecia patients aged 18 to 70 years, considered suitable for DPC. The CDR3 loop spans 14 amino acids. V was clipped by 5 bases and J by 3 bases; unmatched bases: 4.

The V call is TRBV12-3 or TRBV12-4, the J call TRBJ2-3; 8 bases are a match to TRBD2. This clonotype was sampled from a woman in her forties or fifties with alopecia areata. Some clones in this sample may be carry-over from other donors' samples. Sequencing was performed on whole blood, taken in connection with sensitization to the hapten diphenylcyclopropenone (DPC). The CDR3 bases are TGTGCCAGCAGTACCGGGGGGGTGACAGATACGCAGTATTTT. As protein: CASSTGGVTDTQYF.